This entry is about one T cell receptor (beta chain). Its antigen is currently unknown. The data derive from a study of OX40 agonist ivuxolimab in advanced cancers. Study results and limitations: Mean expanded clone counts were higher in CD8+ than CD4+ T cells. Antigen specificity was not determined for the expanded peripheral T cells. In the 0.1 to 3.0 mg/kg range, CD4+ and CD8+ blood T cells had expanded clonally by week 6.

Produced via immunoSEQ multiplex PCR; TCRdb's table is partial and in-frame only. The sample gives about 90,000 clones, more than 80% of which show up once; approximately 1.5% is in the top ten. CDR1 SGHRS and CDR2 YFSETQ come from the germline V gene. CDR3 length: 17 residues. Trimming cost V 0 bases and J 7 bases; bases outside gene matches: 10. Material: CD4+ or CD8+ T cells sorted from blood, obtained in a trial of the OX40 agonist ivuxolimab. The chain joins TRBV5-1 to TRBJ2-3, with 11 positions matching TRBD1. The source of this sequence is an adult with an advanced solid tumor such as melanoma, head and neck, liver or kidney cancer. CDR3 nucleotides: TGCGCCAGCAGCTTGGCCTCGGACAGGGGGCCATATCATACGCAGTATTTT. Its translation is CASSLASDRGPYHTQYF. Based on the CDR3 plus reference TRBV5-1 and TRBJ2-3, the full variable domain is KAGVTQTPRYLIKTRGQQVTLSCSPISGHRSVSWYQQTPGQGLQFLFEYFSETQRNKGNFPGRFSGRQFSNSRSEMNVSTLELGDSALYLCASSLASDRGPYHTQYFGPGTRLTVL.